These 24 T cell receptor beta chains originate from one sample sequenced in a study of T cell responses to AZD1222 COVID-19 vaccine. Here immunoSEQ multiplex PCR was the method, and the copy in TCRdb shows in-frame clones only, minus some. The sample shows approximately 70,000 clones, 88% of them seen only once. This material consisted of peripheral blood, taken 28 days after the second dose of the MenACWY control vaccine. These receptors all stem from an adult who received the MenACWY meningococcal vaccine as a control.

V usage is TRBV5-1 and J usage is TRBJ2-5; D perhaps matches TRBD2 (5 bases). In germline, CDR1 is SGHRS, CDR2 YFSETQ. The CDR3 sequence is 14 residues long. The V and J ends lost 4 bases and 2 bases respectively, with 12 bases between them. The CDR3: CASSPFGDQETQYF. The CDR3 bases are TGCGCCAGCAGCCCATTCGGGGATCAAGAGACCCAGTACTTC.

Only a few counts were recorded for this clone. V is TRBV14 and J is TRBJ2-3; TRBD1 matches 7 bases. The length of the CDR3 is 15 residues. The V and J ends lost 6 bases and 1 base, in that order; junction bases with no gene match: 7. From germline, CDR1 is SGHDN and CDR2 FVKESK. The CDR3 nucleotides are TGTGCCAGCAGTCCCAGGGGGACCGGCACAGATACGCAGTATTTT. Its protein is CASSPRGTGTDTQYF.

The genes are TRBV2 and TRBJ2-1; 14 nucleotides align to TRBD2. J was trimmed by 9 bases and V by 6 bases; bases with no gene match: 7. Germline values: CDR1 SNHLY, CDR2 FYNNEI. The CDR3 covers 15 residues. In DNA, the CDR3 is TGTGCCAGCAGGGCGACTAGCGGGGGGGTCCGTGAGCAGTTCTTC. As protein: CASRATSGGVREQFF.

The V call is TRBV30, the J call TRBJ2-7; D may be TRBD1 (6 bases). CDR1 is GTSNPN, CDR2 SVGIG, per germline (reference sequence). CDR3 size: 14 residues. Deletions cut 3 bases from V and 6 bases from J, with 18 bases between. CDR3 residues: CAWSRAGDLSEQYF. In nucleotides, the CDR3 is TGTGCCTGGAGCCGGGCAGGGGACCTTTCCGAGCAGTACTTC.

CDR3 residues: CASSSGEPGTGGITNEKLFF. The CDR3 nucleotides read TGTGCCAGCTCATCCGGCGAACCAGGAACAGGGGGTATAACTAATGAAAAACTGTTTTTT. This rearrangement joins TRBV18 to TRBJ1-4; TRBD1 matches at 8 bases. V shed 5 bases and J 1 base; nucleotides not matched to a gene: 18. The germline CDR1 and CDR2 sequences are KGHSH and LQKENI. The CDR3 sequence is 20 residues long.

The gene calls are TRBV6-5 and TRBJ1-2; a weak D match, TRBD1 (6 bases). Per germline, CDR1 MNHEY and CDR2 SVGAGI. V lost 7 bases and J lost 3, with 9 bases in between. The CDR3 has 12 amino acids. Here the CDR3 reads CASTPGDYGYTF. The CDR3 nucleotides read TGTGCCAGCACTCCAGGGGACTATGGCTACACCTTC.

V and J are TRBV5-1 and TRBJ1-1; TRBD1 might be the D (5 bases). This CDR3 spans 14 amino acids. CDR1 and CDR2 from the germline V gene are SGHRS and YFSETQ. V was clipped by 4 bases and J by 1 base, with 11 bases between them. The CDR3 region is CASSPPGGNTEAFF. The CDR3 DNA reads as TGCGCCAGCAGCCCCCCCGGGGGGAACACTGAAGCTTTCTTT.

The CDR3 reads CASSLQGPPQPQHF. CDR3 DNA sequence: TGCGCCAGCAGCTTACAGGGTCCTCCACAGCCCCAGCATTTT. V is TRBV5-1 and J is TRBJ1-5, with a tentative D call TRBD1 (6 bases). The V end was cut by 2 bases, the J end by 7 bases, with 13 bases between. CDR1 and CDR2 (germline): SGHRS, YFSETQ. The CDR3 runs 14 residues.

The rearrangement joins TRBV11-3 to TRBJ1-1; D remains ambiguous. This CDR3 contains 13 residues. V lost 1 base to trimming and J lost 0 bases, with 3 bases between them. The germline CDR1 and CDR2 sequences are SGHNT and YENEEA. CDR3 nucleotides: TGTGCCAGCAGCTTAGCCCTGAACACTGAAGCTTTCTTT. This gives the protein CASSLALNTEAFF.

CDR3 sequence reads: CASSQLEGATGYTF. CDR3 DNA: TGTGCCAGCAGCCAATTGGAGGGGGCGACTGGCTACACCTTC. The J gene is TRBJ1-2, the V gene TRBV3-1 (or the pseudogene TRBV3-2), with 7 bases matching TRBD1. The CDR3 consists of 14 residues. The trim removed 2 bases at V and 7 bases at J, leaving 7 bases unmatched. The germline V gene has CDR1 LGHDT and CDR2 YNNKEL (reference sequence).

This clone appeared once. The chain joins TRBV27 to TRBJ1-6; D remains unclear. V dropped 7 bases and J dropped 3 bases, with 16 bases sitting between them. CDR3 size: 16 residues. The germline gives CDR1 MNHEY, CDR2 SMNVEV (reference sequence). CDR3 coding DNA: TGTGCCAGCACCGAACGCCTGAGAAACTATAATTCACCCCTCCACTTT. It codes for CASTERLRNYNSPLHF.

The V call is TRBV7-2, the J call TRBJ1-6; 10 bases line up with TRBD1. CDR3 length equals 16 residues. Germline V CDR1 and CDR2: SGHTA, FQGNSA. The junction had 7 bases not matched to a gene; V was cut back by 5 bases and J by 6 bases. CDR3 DNA: TGTGCCAGCAGCACCCGGACAGGGGGTGGTAATTCACCCCTCCACTTT. This translates into CASSTRTGGGNSPLHF.

This clone has more than one count but fewer than ten. The V gene is TRBV7-2, the J gene TRBJ1-6; a possible D gene is TRBD1 (6 bases). The germline gives CDR1 SGHTA, CDR2 FQGNSA. V was pared by 5 bases and J by 4 bases, with 21 bases between. The CDR3 runs to 18 residues. The CDR3 reads CASSTPAGGAEYNSPLHF. In DNA form, the CDR3 reads TGTGCCAGCAGCACTCCCGCCGGGGGGGCGGAATATAATTCACCCCTCCACTTT.

The rearrangement links TRBV29-1 to TRBJ1-1; D remains unclear. In germline, CDR1 is SQVTM, CDR2 ANQGSEA. The CDR3 has 12 amino acids. V shed 4 bases and J shed 6 bases, with 12 bases lying between them. CDR3 coding DNA: TGCAGCGTTGTAGGGTATGTCGCTGAAGCTTTCTTT. It translates to CSVVGYVAEAFF.

The chain employs TRBV7-6 and TRBJ2-7, with 10 positions matching TRBD2. The CDR3 contains 16 residues. Germline V gene sequence: CDR1 SGHVS, CDR2 FNYEAQ. V was pared by 8 bases and J by 8 bases, with 18 bases of the junction left unmatched. Written as DNA, the CDR3 is TGTGCCAGCCGGCTGGAAAATAGCGGGAGGCTTTCCAAGCAGTACTTC. It yields the protein CASRLENSGRLSKQYF.

The chain joins TRBV30 to TRBJ1-1; 7 bases agree with TRBD1. CDR1 and CDR2 (germline): GTSNPN, SVGIG (reference sequence). After removal of 1 base from V and 11 bases from J, the junction contained 4 bases not matched to a gene. The CDR3 contains 11 residues. In DNA, the CDR3 is TGTGCCTGGAGTGGCGGCAGGGGGGCTTTCTTT. Its protein product is CAWSGGRGAFF.

The genes are TRBV20-1 and TRBJ2-3; D not resolved. Germline lookup yields CDR1 DFQATT and CDR2 SNEGSKA (reference sequence). The germline V and J ends were trimmed by 1 base and 8 bases, with 7 bases remaining between them. The CDR3 loop spans 11 amino acids. The CDR3 bases are TGCAGTGCTAGAGCACGCCGTACGCAGTATTTT. Residues: CSARARRTQYF.

The chain recombines TRBV7-8 with TRBJ1-1, with D possibly matching TRBD1 (5 bases). Trimming took 5 bases from V and 2 from J, leaving 18 bases between them. CDR3 length equals 16 residues. CDR1 is SGHVS, CDR2 FQNEAQ, per germline. CDR3 sequence (DNA): TGTGCCAGCAGCGCCCGGGGGGAGGGGCGTAACACTGAAGCTTTCTTT. Amino acid sequence: CASSARGEGRNTEAFF.

Written as DNA, the CDR3 is TGTGCCAGCAGCTCAGGGAAAGGTCAGCCCCAGCATTTT. Its protein is CASSSGKGQPQHF. V usage is TRBV3-1 (or the pseudogene TRBV3-2) and J usage is TRBJ1-5; weak D call: TRBD1 (5 bases). The germline CDR1 and CDR2 sequences are LGHDT and YNNKEL (reference sequence). Trimming shortened V by 5 bases and J by 6 bases, and 11 bases separated the two germline ends. The CDR3 spans 13 residues.

The genes are TRBV28 and TRBJ2-1, with a tentative D call TRBD2 (6 bases). Germline CDR1 is MDHEN and CDR2 is SYDVKM. This CDR3 region has 13 residues. V lost 8 bases, J lost 6 bases, and 14 bases lay in between. CDR3 sequence: CASGGAGPNEQFF. Written as DNA, the CDR3 is TGTGCCAGCGGGGGAGCGGGCCCCAATGAGCAGTTCTTC.

V gene TRBV15 combines with J gene TRBJ2-7, with 9 bases fitting TRBD1. This CDR3 is 16 amino acids long. Trimming cost V 3 bases and J 4 bases; bases outside gene matches: 10. Germline CDR1 is LNHNV and CDR2 is YYDKDF (reference sequence). CDR3 in DNA: TGTGCCACCAGCAGGTTACAGGGGGCTCGGGCGTACGAGCAGTACTTC. Translated: CATSRLQGARAYEQYF.

This clone was counted a single time. V and J are TRBV29-1 and TRBJ2-3; D uncertain. The V end lost 1 base, the J end lost 9 bases, and 26 bases lay between the germline ends. This CDR3 is 17 amino acids long. The germline CDR1 and CDR2 sequences are SQVTM and ANQGSEA. For the CDR3, the DNA is TGCAGCGTTGAAGCAGTTTCCCCGAAGGCCCCAACCAGAACGCAGTATTTT. Translated: CSVEAVSPKAPTRTQYF.

This rearrangement joins TRBV27 to TRBJ2-3, with 8 bases identical to TRBD2. The CDR3 covers 14 residues. Germline V lookup: CDR1 MNHEY, CDR2 SMNVEV (reference sequence). Unmatched junction bases numbered 3, after V lost 3 bases and J lost 4 bases. CDR3 in amino acids: CASSLAGGPDTQYF. DNA for the CDR3: TGTGCCAGCAGTTTGGCGGGGGGACCAGATACGCAGTATTTT.

The rearrangement links TRBV2 to TRBJ2-5; D perhaps matches TRBD1 (5 bases). Trimming removed 4 bases at V and 4 bases at J, with 19 bases between. This CDR3 is 16 amino acids long. Germline V gene data show CDR1 as SNHLY and CDR2 as FYNNEI. This CDR3 is CASSVMPGRQGETQYF. In DNA, the CDR3 is TGTGCCAGCAGTGTAATGCCAGGGCGCCAAGGAGAGACCCAGTACTTC.